Listed below are T cell receptor beta chains from one sample, sequenced in a study of metastatic and nonmetastatic thyroid tumors. TCRdb re-analyzed the PCR reads through MiXCR. There are about 25,000 clones in the sample; approximately 22% occur only once, and about 30% lies in the top ten. Sequences were obtained from blood. These receptors all stem from a male donor with papillary thyroid cancer or a benign thyroid nodule (not recorded which). Some clones in this sample may be carry-over from other donors' samples. The CDR3 runs from the conserved cysteine through the conserved F or W. A D gene is named only where the DNA matches it firmly. Size is stated for part of the rows, as once, few or many counts, or as a class when the clone is expanded.

>TRBV12-5|NA|many|TRBJ2-7
TGTGCTAGTGGTTTGGCGGGGACGACAGGCCCCGCATACGAGCAGTACTTC
CASGLAGTTGPAYEQYF
>TRBV20-1|NA|many|TRBJ1-1
TGCAGTGCTAGGAGGGGGGGACCGAACACTGAAGCTTTCTTT
CSARRGGPNTEAFF
>TRBV3-1|TRBD2|many|TRBJ2-1
TGTGCCAGCAGCCAAGGGCATAGCGGGAGAAGAAATGAGCAGTTCTTC
CASSQGHSGRRNEQFF
>TRBV6-1|NA|few|TRBJ2-6
TGTGCCAGCAGTGAATGGTTGACTGAAGGCGGGGCCAACTTCCTGACTTTC
CASSEWLTEGGANFLTF
>TRBV28|NA|many|TRBJ1-5
TGTGCCAGCACGACGGGCCCCCGGGTCGGGCCCCAGCATTTT
CASTTGPRVGPQHF
>TRBV20-1|TRBD1|NA|TRBJ1-5
TGCAGTGCCCCAGGGGGCAATCTGCCCCAGCATTTT
CSAPGGNLPQHF
>TRBV20-1|NA|many|TRBJ1-1
TGCAGTGCTGGTGCCGGGGCCACAAACACTGAAGCTTTCTTT
CSAGAGATNTEAFF
>TRBV18|NA|many|TRBJ1-1
TGTGCCAGCTCACCCGGGGCCGATACTGAAGCTTTCTTT
CASSPGADTEAFF
>TRBV24-1|TRBD2|many|TRBJ2-1
TGTGCCACCAGTGATTTGGCTAGCGGGGTTGGGGATGAGCAGTTCTTC
CATSDLASGVGDEQFF
>TRBV6-1|NA|many|TRBJ1-1
TGTGCCAGCAGTGAAGCGGAATACACTGAAGCTTTCTTT
CASSEAEYTEAFF
>TRBV5-1|TRBD1|NA|TRBJ1-2
TGCGCCAGCAGCGAAGACAGGGGAGGTAACTATGGCTACACCTTC
CASSEDRGGNYGYTF
>TRBV28|NA|many|TRBJ2-2
TGTGCCAGCAGTCCCCCATCAGAAGCCGGGGAGCTGTTTTTT
CASSPPSEAGELFF
>TRBV4-1|TRBD1|NA|TRBJ1-2
TGCTCCAGCAGCCAACAGCTGAGGGGGACAGCCTATGGCTTCACCTTC
CSSSQQLRGTAYGFTF
>TRBV4-3|NA|many|TRBJ2-2
TGCGCCAGCAGCCAAGTAAGTGGGGGGTGCACCGGGGAGCTGTTTTTT
CASSQVSGGCTGELFF
>TRBV7-3|TRBD1|many|TRBJ2-1
TGTGCCAGCAGCCTCCGACAGGGGATTTACAATGAGCAGTTCTTC
CASSLRQGIYNEQFF
>TRBV19|TRBD1|many|TRBJ1-5
TGTGCCAGTAGTAACACTCGGACAGGGGGCGTATATAGCAATCAGCCCCAGCATTTT
CASSNTRTGGVYSNQPQHF
>TRBV19|NA|NA|TRBJ2-4
TGTGCCAGTAGCGCCCAAGTGGGGGGCCCCAAAAACATTCATTACTTC
CASSAQVGGPKNIHYF
>TRBV6-1|TRBD1|many|TRBJ1-5
TGTGCCAGCAGACCAAGGACAGGGTTCCAGCCCCAGCATTTT
CASRPRTGFQPQHF